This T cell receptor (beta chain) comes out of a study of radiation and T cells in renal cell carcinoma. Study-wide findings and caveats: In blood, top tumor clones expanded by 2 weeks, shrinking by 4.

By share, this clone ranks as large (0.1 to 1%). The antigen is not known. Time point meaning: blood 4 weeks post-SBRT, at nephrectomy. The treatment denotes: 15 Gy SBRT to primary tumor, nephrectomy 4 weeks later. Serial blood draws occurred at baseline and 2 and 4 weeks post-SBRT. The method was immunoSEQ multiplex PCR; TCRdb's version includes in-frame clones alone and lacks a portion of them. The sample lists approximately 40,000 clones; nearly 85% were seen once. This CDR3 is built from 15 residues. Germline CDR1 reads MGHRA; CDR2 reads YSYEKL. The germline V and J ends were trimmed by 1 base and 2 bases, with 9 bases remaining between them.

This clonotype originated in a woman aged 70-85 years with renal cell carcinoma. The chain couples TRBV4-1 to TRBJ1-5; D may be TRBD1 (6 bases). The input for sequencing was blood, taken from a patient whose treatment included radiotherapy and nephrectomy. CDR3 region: CASSQVQGGNQPQHF. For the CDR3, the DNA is TGCGCCAGCAGCCAAGTACAGGGAGGCAATCAGCCCCAGCATTTT.